Presented here are 27 T cell receptor beta chains from one specimen sequenced in a study of T-cell memory formation after mild COVID-19. A single record per CDR3 protein comes from TCRdb applying MiXCR to the 5' RACE reads. The sample shows roughly 170,000 distinct CDR3 sequences, around 20% of them seen only once. The material sequenced was PBMCs or a T cell subset sorted from them (not recorded which). These receptor sequences come from a man aged 18 to 30 who had mild COVID-19 (a few samples of this study predate the infection). Cell type and time point are not known.

This clonotype came up a few times. This chain joins TRBV7-2 and TRBJ2-2; D tentatively reads TRBD1 or TRBD2 (6 bases each). Trimming took 2 bases from V and 4 from J, leaving 11 bases between them. This CDR3 is built from 15 residues. Per germline, CDR1 SGHTA and CDR2 FQGNSA. In DNA, the CDR3 is TGTGCCAGCAGCTTATTTGGGGGGCCCACCGGGGAGCTGTTTTTT. The encoded protein is CASSLFGGPTGELFF.

V and J are TRBV2 and TRBJ2-7, with 9 bases lining up with TRBD1. CDR1 is SNHLY and CDR2 is FYNNEI in the germline V gene. CDR3 length equals 15 residues. V shed 6 bases and J 3 bases; nucleotides not matched to a gene: 9. CDR3 in amino acids: CASSRGQGNHYEQYV. The CDR3 DNA reads as TGTGCCAGCAGCAGAGGACAGGGGAACCACTACGAGCAGTACGTC.

This sequence joins TRBV28 and TRBJ1-2; TRBD1 matches at 7 bases. V lost 6 bases to trimming and J lost 6 bases; unmatched junction nucleotides: 19. Germline V gene lookup returns CDR1 MDHEN and CDR2 SYDVKM. The CDR3 extends over 17 amino acids. CDR3 in DNA: TGTGCCAGCAGCGATATCGGGACAGATTTCCCGGTGGATGGCTACACCTTC. It translates to CASSDIGTDFPVDGYTF.

The V gene is TRBV21-1, the J gene TRBJ2-1; the DNA was not compared with TRBD1, the D call given in the table. TRBV21-1 is termed a pseudogene. The CDR3 has 16 residues. For the CDR3, the DNA is TGTGCCAGCAGCAATAAATCCCGGATAGGGTACAATGAGCAGTTCTTC. Protein product: CASSNKSRIGYNEQFF.

This clonotype was recorded a few times. This sequence joins TRBV7-2 and TRBJ1-4; perhaps TRBD1 as D (5 bases). This CDR3 region has 12 residues. V was shortened by 5 bases and J by 14 bases, with 15 bases between the two germline ends. Looked up from germline, CDR1 is SGHTA and CDR2 is FQGNSA. CDR3 residues: CASSPSSGMLFF. CDR3 bases: TGTGCCAGCAGCCCCTCCTCAGGGATGCTGTTTTTT.

This clonotype has ten or more counts. DNA of the CDR3: TGCGCCAGCAGCTCACAGGGGCCTAACACCGGGGAGCTGTTTTTT. It specifies CASSSQGPNTGELFF. The V and J genes are TRBV5-1 and TRBJ2-2; TRBD1 agrees at 7 bases. The V gene end was trimmed by 3 bases and the J gene end by 2 bases; junction bases not matched to a gene: 4. This CDR3 contains 15 residues. Per the germline V gene, CDR1 is SGHRS and CDR2 is YFSETQ. Full variable domain (rest looked up from reference TRBV5-1 and TRBJ2-2): KAGVTQTPRYLIKTRGQQVTLSCSPISGHRSVSWYQQTPGQGLQFLFEYFSETQRNKGNFPGRFSGRQFSNSRSEMNVSTLELGDSALYLCASSSQGPNTGELFFGEGSRLTVL.

This clonotype was picked up one time. The V and J genes are TRBV10-3 and TRBJ2-1, with 7 bases lining up with TRBD2. Germline V CDR1 and CDR2: ENHRY, SYGVKD. The CDR3 consists of 14 residues. V shed 6 bases, J shed 7 bases, and the junction held 9 bases outside the gene matches. The CDR3 sequence is CAIRGGSGKNEQFF. The CDR3, as DNA: TGTGCCATCAGGGGCGGCAGCGGGAAAAATGAGCAGTTCTTC.

Many counts were recorded for this clonotype. The chain carries TRBV5-1 and TRBJ1-1; D is unresolved. The CDR3 contains 11 residues. V gave up 6 bases and J gave up 3 bases, with 6 bases separating them. Per germline, CDR1 SGHRS and CDR2 YFSETQ. The CDR3: CASIEDTEAFF. The CDR3, as DNA: TGCGCCAGCATTGAGGACACTGAAGCTTTCTTT.

This chain links TRBV7-2 with TRBJ2-3; 7 bases are shared with TRBD2. Germline V gene lookup returns CDR1 SGHTA and CDR2 FQGNSA. The CDR3 loop spans 12 amino acids. V gave up 6 bases and J gave up 5 bases; unmatched junction bases: 2. The CDR3 region has the DNA TGTGCCAGCAGACTAGCGTTAGATACGCAGTATTTT. Its protein is CASRLALDTQYF. The full variable domain, with the rest looked up from reference TRBV7-2 and TRBJ2-3, is GAGVSQSPSNKVTEKGKDVELRCDPISGHTALYWYRQSLGQGLEFLIYFQGNSAPDKSGLPSDRFSAERTGGSVSTLTIQRTQQEDSAVYLCASRLALDTQYFGPGTRLTVL.

The rearrangement uses TRBV7-6 and TRBJ2-7; TRBD1 matches at 7 bases. Germline CDR1 reads SGHVS; CDR2 reads FNYEAQ. The CDR3 extends over 13 amino acids. The trim removed 3 bases at V and 5 bases at J, leaving 4 bases unmatched. CDR3 amino acids: CASSLGQWDEQYV. The CDR3 DNA is TGTGCCAGCAGCTTGGGACAGTGGGACGAGCAGTACGTC.

The chain couples TRBV18 to TRBJ2-7; D not certain. The V and J ends lost 4 bases and 3 bases respectively, with 13 bases between them. Germline values: CDR1 KGHSH, CDR2 LQKENI. The CDR3 is 14 amino acids. The CDR3 loop reads CASSLGPLDYEQYF. The DNA of the CDR3 is TGTGCCAGCTCACTGGGCCCCCTCGACTACGAGCAGTACTTC.

Only a few counts were recorded for this clonotype. J is TRBJ2-2 and V is TRBV2; no reliable D call. Germline CDR1 and CDR2: SNHLY and FYNNEI. V lost 6 bases and J lost 4, with 9 bases in between. The CDR3 has 13 residues. The CDR3 loop is CASRKGGTGELFF. DNA of the CDR3: TGTGCCAGCAGAAAAGGCGGCACCGGGGAGCTGTTTTTT.

This clonotype was detected a few times. This sequence joins TRBV6-5 and TRBJ1-4; unclear D gene. The CDR3 is 13 amino acids. V was clipped by 2 bases and J by 5 bases, with 6 bases between them. Per the germline V gene, CDR1 is MNHEY and CDR2 is SVGAGI. CDR3 sequence reads: CASSYRTNEKLFF. In DNA form, the CDR3 reads TGTGCCAGCAGTTACCGAACAAATGAAAAACTGTTTTTT.

This rearrangement joins TRBV10-3 to TRBJ2-1; 12 nucleotides agree with TRBD1. Germline V gives CDR1 ENHRY, CDR2 SYGVKD. The CDR3 length is 15 residues. The V segment lost 10 bases and the J segment 9 bases; nucleotides outside the gene matches: 13. The CDR3 loop is CATRVGTGGAGEQFF. In nucleotides, the CDR3 is TGTGCCACCAGGGTGGGGACAGGGGGCGCGGGTGAGCAGTTCTTC.

This clonotype was found many times. This rearrangement joins TRBV7-3 to TRBJ2-3; tentative D call: TRBD1 (5 bases). Germline V gene lookup returns CDR1 SGHTA and CDR2 FQGTGA. This CDR3 is 14 amino acids long. V gave up 5 bases and J gave up 0 bases, with 9 bases separating them. CDR3 bases: TGTGCCAGCAGCCAGGGTGGGAGCACAGATACGCAGTATTTT. It yields the protein CASSQGGSTDTQYF.

This clonotype has only a few counts. This sequence joins TRBV12-3 or TRBV12-4 and TRBJ2-5, with D perhaps matching TRBD1 or TRBD2 (5 bases each). The length of the CDR3 is 14 residues. Trimming shortened V by 5 bases and J by 4 bases, and 14 bases separated the two germline ends. The CDR3 coding sequence is TGTGCCAGCAGTCGAGGGACCCTCGGAGAGACCCAGTACTTC. Encoded protein: CASSRGTLGETQYF.

The CDR3 loop reads CSARGPGHNAFF. CDR3 coding DNA: TGCAGTGCTAGGGGACCTGGACATAACGCTTTCTTT. The chain uses TRBV20-1 and TRBJ1-1, with D possibly matching TRBD1 (5 bases). The CDR3 runs to 12 residues. CDR1 DFQATT and CDR2 SNEGSKA come from the germline V gene (reference sequence). The V end was cut by 3 bases, the J end by 11 bases, with 16 bases between.

In regard to this clonotype: A junction boundary mismatches the germline segment, possibly from a read error. This sequence joins TRBV28 and TRBJ2-1, with D perhaps matching TRBD1 (6 bases). Germline CDR1 and CDR2: MDHEN and SYDVKM. This CDR3 has 16 amino acids. CDR3 coding DNA: TGTGCCAGCAGTTTTCAGGGGCGATGGTCCTACAAAGAGCAGTTCTTC. This translates into CASSFQGRWSYKEQFF.

This clonotype was counted between two and nine times. V usage is TRBV7-3 and J usage is TRBJ2-5; no firm D call. Per germline, CDR1 SGHTA and CDR2 FQGTGA. CDR3 size: 13 residues. The ends were cut back, 8 bases at V and 5 bases at J, with 15 bases in the middle. CDR3 loop: CASGETQQETQYF. CDR3 DNA: TGTGCCAGCGGCGAGACGCAGCAGGAGACCCAGTACTTC.

This clonotype was detected many times. The chain uses TRBV5-5 and TRBJ2-1; tentatively, D is TRBD2 (6 bases). This CDR3 has 13 amino acids. Trimming stripped 3 bases from V and 9 bases from J, with 13 bases between. In germline, CDR1 is SGHKS, CDR2 YYEKEE (reference sequence). The DNA for the CDR3 is TGTGCCAGCAGCTCAGTGGGGGACTTTGAGCAGTTCTTC. It specifies CASSSVGDFEQFF. The variable domain in full, with the rest retrieved from reference TRBV5-5 and TRBJ2-1, is DAGVTQSPTHLIKTRGQQVTLRCSPISGHKSVSWYQQVLGQGPQFIFQYYEKEERGRGNFPDRFSARQFPNYSSELNVNALLLGDSALYLCASSSVGDFEQFFGPGTRLTVL.

This clonotype has at least ten counts. The chain combines TRBV4-1 with TRBJ2-3; 14 nucleotides line up with TRBD2. The germline V gene encodes CDR1 MGHRA and CDR2 YSYEKL. After removal of 4 bases from V and 4 bases from J, the junction contained 7 bases not matched to a gene. The CDR3 is 17 residues long. The CDR3, as DNA: TGCGCCAGCAGCCGTCGACTAGCGGGGGGGATCCCAGATACGCAGTATTTT. It is translated as CASSRRLAGGIPDTQYF.

This chain joins TRBV7-2 and TRBJ1-1; D gene unclear. The V gene's germline CDR1 is SGHTA and CDR2 FQGNSA. Trimming pared 1 base from V and 0 bases from J, leaving 6 bases between. The CDR3 loop spans 14 amino acids. The DNA for the CDR3 is TGTGCCAGCAGCTTAGGTTGGGTGAACACTGAAGCTTTCTTT. Its translation is CASSLGWVNTEAFF. The entire variable domain, with the rest obtained from reference TRBV7-2 and TRBJ1-1, is as follows: GAGVSQSPSNKVTEKGKDVELRCDPISGHTALYWYRQSLGQGLEFLIYFQGNSAPDKSGLPSDRFSAERTGGSVSTLTIQRTQQEDSAVYLCASSLGWVNTEAFFGQGTRLTVV.

This clonotype was counted between two and nine times. The chain recombines TRBV29-1 with TRBJ2-1, with D possibly being TRBD1 or TRBD2 (5 bases each). The CDR3 length is 14 residues. CDR1 and CDR2 from the germline V gene are SQVTM and ANQGSEA. V lost 7 bases to trimming and J lost 6 bases, with 19 bases between them. CDR3 loop: CSDRIQTGPNEQFF. CDR3 DNA: TGCAGCGACCGGATACAGACGGGGCCCAATGAGCAGTTCTTC.

This rearrangement joins TRBV12-3 or TRBV12-4 to TRBJ1-3, with TRBD1 identical over 8 bases. After removal of 6 bases from V and 1 base from J, the junction contained 2 bases not matched to a gene. The CDR3 contains 14 residues. The CDR3 nucleotides read TGTGCCAGCAGCTGGACAGGGTCTGGAAACACCATATATTTT. This sequence encodes CASSWTGSGNTIYF.

This chain links TRBV3-1 with TRBJ1-5, with TRBD1 as a possible D gene (5 bases). The CDR3 contains 14 residues. Germline V gives CDR1 LGHDT, CDR2 YNNKEL (reference sequence). Between the trimmed V and J ends, which lost 0 bases and 9 bases, there was a span of 12 bases. The CDR3 spells CASSQDHRQGPQHF. The DNA for the CDR3 is TGTGCCAGCAGCCAAGATCACCGGCAGGGGCCCCAGCATTTT.

The chain recombines TRBV21-1 with TRBJ2-7. TRBV21-1 is classified as a pseudogene. This CDR3 comprises 10 residues. DNA of the CDR3: TGTGCCAGCGGATACTACGAGCAGTACGTC. This codes for CASGYYEQYV.

This clonotype was counted between two and nine times. The chain uses TRBV11-2 and TRBJ2-5, with D perhaps matching TRBD2 (5 bases). Between the trimmed V and J ends, which lost 2 bases and 5 bases, there was a span of 12 bases. The CDR3 is made up of 14 amino acids. Looked up from germline, CDR1 is SGHAT and CDR2 is FQNNGV. DNA of the CDR3: TGTGCCAGCAGCTTAAACGGGGTGGGGGAGACCCAGTACTTC. It is translated as CASSLNGVGETQYF.